These 20 T cell receptor beta chains were sequenced from one sample in a study of tumor and adjacent non-tumor tissue in lung cancer. Three rounds of nested PCR, following a modified ARM-PCR protocol, produced the TCRbeta library. In TCRdb, the multiplex PCR reads were re-called with MiXCR into one record per CDR3 protein. The data contain over 130,000 distinct CDR3 sequences, approximately 66% of them singletons. This sample's RNA came from whole unsorted tissue. The sample consisted of lung tumor tissue. All receptors come from a man in his 60s with small cell lung cancer.

The rearrangement joins TRBV5-1 to TRBJ2-4; a possible D gene is TRBD2 (6 bases). The CDR3 runs 16 residues. V lost 4 bases and J 0 bases, leaving 14 bases between the germline ends. CDR1 is SGHRS and CDR2 is YFSETQ in the germline V gene. In DNA, the CDR3 is TGCGCCAGCAGCCCAAGTCAGGGACTAGCCAAAAACATTCAGTACTTC. Its translation: CASSPSQGLAKNIQYF. Full variable domain (outside the CDR3, taken from reference TRBV5-1 and TRBJ2-4): KAGVTQTPRYLIKTRGQQVTLSCSPISGHRSVSWYQQTPGQGLQFLFEYFSETQRNKGNFPGRFSGRQFSNSRSEMNVSTLELGDSALYLCASSPSQGLAKNIQYFGAGTRLSVL.

Turning to this clonotype: At one end the junction does not follow the germline gene, possibly because of a read error. The chain is built from TRBV29-1 and TRBJ1-6; D call uncertain. This CDR3 has 13 amino acids. In germline, CDR1 is SQVTM, CDR2 ANQGSEA. For the CDR3, the DNA is TGCAGCGTTGGGTTAACAGCCAATTCACCCTTCCACTTT. Residues: CSVGLTANSPFHF.

This clonotype was observed once. The CDR3 here is CASGRVKSEAFF. The CDR3 DNA follows: TGTGCTAGCGGCCGAGTGAAAAGCGAAGCTTTCTTT. The chain employs TRBV11-2 and TRBJ1-1; D unresolved. Germline values: CDR1 SGHAT, CDR2 FQNNGV. The length of the CDR3 is 12 residues.

In the case of this clonotype: The junction and the germline gene differ at one end; a read error may be behind it. The rearrangement links TRBV20-1 to TRBJ2-1; D is perhaps TRBD2 (6 bases). CDR3 length: 12 residues. In germline, CDR1 is DFQATT, CDR2 SNEGSKA (reference sequence). For the CDR3, the DNA is TGCAGTGTCGGGGACTGGAACAATGTGCAGTTCTTC. Its translation: CSVGDWNNVQFF.

In regard to this clonotype: In this CDR3 the conserved last residue, phenylalanine or tryptophan, is missing, so a read error is likely. The chain carries TRBV11-2 and TRBJ2-3; 8 bases align to TRBD2. CDR3 length: 18 residues. In germline, CDR1 is SGHAT, CDR2 FQNNGV. The CDR3 reads CTSSSLLLSGGPTDTQYL. The DNA of the CDR3 is TGTACCAGCAGCTCACTTCTCCTATCGGGAGGGCCCACAGATACGCAGTATTTA.

As to this clonotype: This may arise from a read error, as a much more abundant clone is one base away. The chain employs TRBV12-3 or TRBV12-4 and TRBJ1-2; D unclear. The CDR3 spans 12 residues. With 7 bases removed from V and 4 bases from J, the gap between germline ends came to 10 bases. CDR3 sequence (DNA): TGTGCCAGCACCTTCGGGCCCTATGGCTACACCTTC. Translation: CASTFGPYGYTF.

This sequence joins TRBV20-1 and TRBJ2-3, with TRBD2 matching 10 bases. The CDR3 extends over 13 amino acids. V was clipped by 6 bases and J by 3 bases; unmatched bases: 3. Germline CDR1 and CDR2: DFQATT and SNEGSKA (reference sequence). In DNA form, the CDR3 reads TGCAGTGCCCTAGCGGGAGATACAGATACGCAGTATTTT. The encoded protein is CSALAGDTDTQYF.

This clonotype was detected a few times. The chain has TRBV29-1 and TRBJ1-3; D possibly corresponds to TRBD1 (5 bases). The germline gives CDR1 SQVTM, CDR2 ANQGSEA. The V end lost 4 bases, the J end lost 4 bases, and 11 bases lay between the germline ends. The CDR3 runs 13 residues. CDR3 DNA: TGCAGCGTTGCCCAGGGACGGGGAAACACCATATATTTT. It specifies CSVAQGRGNTIYF.

The chain links TRBV5-1 to TRBJ2-1; no clear D gene. From germline, CDR1 is SGHRS and CDR2 YFSETQ. This CDR3 has 13 amino acids. V gave up 8 bases and J gave up 2 bases, with 11 bases separating them. The CDR3 loop reads CASAARAYNEQFF. Here the CDR3 DNA reads TGCGCCAGTGCGGCAAGAGCCTACAATGAGCAGTTCTTC. Combining the CDR3 with reference TRBV5-1 and TRBJ2-1 gives the whole variable domain KAGVTQTPRYLIKTRGQQVTLSCSPISGHRSVSWYQQTPGQGLQFLFEYFSETQRNKGNFPGRFSGRQFSNSRSEMNVSTLELGDSALYLCASAARAYNEQFFGPGTRLTVL.

V usage is TRBV6-2 or TRBV6-3 and J usage is TRBJ2-3, with D tentatively TRBD1 (6 bases). V lost 6 bases to trimming and J lost 1 base, with 14 bases between them. The CDR3 loop spans 15 amino acids. The germline CDR1 and CDR2 sequences are MNHEY and SVGEGT. The DNA for the CDR3 is TGTGCCAGCAGAGTCCGGGACACCCGCACAGATACGCAGTATTTT. It translates to CASRVRDTRTDTQYF.

On this clonotype itself: A junction boundary mismatches the germline segment, possibly from a read error. The gene calls are TRBV4-1 and TRBJ2-7; possibly TRBD2 for D (6 bases). CDR1 is MGHRA and CDR2 is YSYEKL in the germline V gene. CDR3 length equals 14 residues. CDR3 sequence (DNA): TGCGCCAGCAGCTTGGCGGAGGGCTTCTACGACCAGTACTTC. It encodes CASSLAEGFYDQYF.

Comment on this clonotype: The junction shows a germline mismatch at one end, possibly a read error. The chain has TRBV2 and TRBJ1-6; D might be TRBD1 (5 bases). Per the germline V gene, CDR1 is SNHLY and CDR2 is FYNNEI. The CDR3 has 13 amino acids. CDR3 residues: CASRDSYNLPLRF. As DNA, the CDR3 is TGTGCCAGCAGAGACAGTTATAATTTACCCCTCCGCTTT. Variable domain in full (rest from reference TRBV2 and TRBJ1-6): EPEVTQTPSHQVTQMGQEVILRCVPISNHLYFYWYRQILGQKVEFLVSFYNNEISEKSEIFDDQFSVERPDGSNFTLKIRSTKLEDSAMYFCASRDSYNLPLRFGNGTRLTVT.

This clonotype was counted a few times. The chain recombines TRBV12-3 or TRBV12-4 with TRBJ2-7, with TRBD1 identical over 9 bases. This CDR3 has 15 residues. The ends lost 4 bases at V and 5 bases at J; junction bases unmatched: 9. The chain's CDR3 is CASSSGQGWDNEQYF. CDR3 DNA sequence: TGTGCCAGCAGTTCAGGACAGGGGTGGGACAACGAGCAGTACTTC.

This clonotype was seen a single time. The chain combines TRBV11-1 with TRBJ2-7, with D tentatively TRBD1 (5 bases). The CDR3 spans 14 residues. Germline CDR1 reads SGHAT; CDR2 reads FQDESV (reference sequence). V lost 10 bases, J lost 0 bases, and 16 bases lay in between. The CDR3 nucleotides read TGTGCCAACAGGTTTGGGGTACCCTCCTACGAGCAGTACGTC. Its translation is CANRFGVPSYEQYV.

The rearrangement uses TRBV20-1 and TRBJ2-5; 8 positions agree with TRBD1. The trim removed 5 bases at V and 7 bases at J, leaving 3 bases unmatched. This CDR3 is built from 11 residues. Looked up from germline, CDR1 is DFQATT and CDR2 is SNEGSKA (reference sequence). The DNA for the CDR3 is TGCAGTGCTGGCAGGGGGCCGACCCAGTACTTC. It translates to CSAGRGPTQYF.

The V gene is TRBV10-3, the J gene TRBJ2-1; the D gene could be TRBD1 or TRBD2 (5 bases each). The germline V gene has CDR1 ENHRY and CDR2 SYGVKD. V lost 0 bases to trimming and J lost 3 bases, with 21 bases between them. The CDR3 consists of 19 residues. The CDR3 nucleotides are TGTGCCATCAGTGAGTCGGGGCTAGCTTATCCGATCATCTACAATGAGCAGTTCTTC. As protein: CAISESGLAYPIIYNEQFF.

To note about this clonotype: The germline gene is not matched at one end of the junction; a read error may be the cause. This rearrangement joins TRBV20-1 to TRBJ2-7; 7 bases line up with TRBD2. In germline, CDR1 is DFQATT, CDR2 SNEGSKA (reference sequence). There are 16 residues in the CDR3. CDR3 protein: CSASTTESGMGCEQYF. CDR3 in DNA: TGCAGTGCCTCGACCACGGAAAGCGGGATGGGGTGCGAGCAGTATTTC.

The V gene is TRBV20-1, the J gene TRBJ2-1, with 8 bases that match TRBD2. The CDR3 is 13 amino acids. V dropped 8 bases and J dropped 13; count of bases not matched to a gene: 16. The germline CDR1 and CDR2 sequences are DFQATT and SNEGSKA (reference sequence). The CDR3, as DNA: TGCAGTTCAAAGAAAGGGCTAGCGGGTGGACAGTTCTTC. It is translated as CSSKKGLAGGQFF.

This clonotype came up many times. This chain joins TRBV6-5 and TRBJ1-2; a possible D gene is TRBD1 (5 bases). Germline assignment: CDR1 MNHEY and CDR2 SVGAGI. The CDR3 runs to 11 residues. CDR3 sequence: CGARGTYGYTF. The CDR3 coding sequence is TGTGGCGCACGGGGCACCTATGGCTACACCTTC.

The J gene is TRBJ1-5, the V gene TRBV5-1; D not certain. V lost 0 bases and J lost 4, with 5 bases in between. This CDR3 spans 13 amino acids. The V gene's germline CDR1 is SGHRS and CDR2 YFSETQ. The CDR3 DNA reads as TGCGCCAGCAGCTTGGCCGAGAATCAGCCCCAGCATTTT. Its translation: CASSLAENQPQHF.